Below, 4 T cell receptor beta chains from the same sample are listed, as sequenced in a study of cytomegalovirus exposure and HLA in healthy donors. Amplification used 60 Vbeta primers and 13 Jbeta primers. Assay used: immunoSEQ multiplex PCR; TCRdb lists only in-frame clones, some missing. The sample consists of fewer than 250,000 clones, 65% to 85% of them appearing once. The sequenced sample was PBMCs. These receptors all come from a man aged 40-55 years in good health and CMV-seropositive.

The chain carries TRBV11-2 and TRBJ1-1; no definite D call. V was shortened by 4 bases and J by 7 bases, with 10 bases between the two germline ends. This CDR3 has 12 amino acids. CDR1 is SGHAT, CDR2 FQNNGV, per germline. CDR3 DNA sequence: TGTGCCAGCAGCTCGGGAGGGATTGAAGCTTTCTTT. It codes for CASSSGGIEAFF. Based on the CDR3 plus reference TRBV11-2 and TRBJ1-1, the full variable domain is EAGVAQSPRYKIIEKRQSVAFWCNPISGHATLYWYQQILGQGPKLLIQFQNNGVVDDSQLPKDRFSAERLKGVDSTLKIQPAKLEDSAVYLCASSSGGIEAFFGQGTRLTVV.

The CDR3 DNA reads as TGTGCCAGCAGCAAGAGACAGGGATGGCAAGAGACCCAGTACTTC. Translation: CASSKRQGWQETQYF. The rearrangement uses TRBV28 and TRBJ2-5; 7 nucleotides line up with TRBD1. Germline-derived CDR1 and CDR2 are MDHEN and SYDVKM. The CDR3 is 15 residues long. With V trimmed by 6 bases and J by 2 bases, 9 bases remained unmatched.

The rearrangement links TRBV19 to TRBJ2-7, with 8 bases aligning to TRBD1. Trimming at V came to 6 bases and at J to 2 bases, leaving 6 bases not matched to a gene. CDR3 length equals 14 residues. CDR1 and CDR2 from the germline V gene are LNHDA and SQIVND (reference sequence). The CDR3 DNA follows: TGTGCCAGTAGGGACAGGGCGACGACCTACGAGCAGTACTTC. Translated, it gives CASRDRATTYEQYF.

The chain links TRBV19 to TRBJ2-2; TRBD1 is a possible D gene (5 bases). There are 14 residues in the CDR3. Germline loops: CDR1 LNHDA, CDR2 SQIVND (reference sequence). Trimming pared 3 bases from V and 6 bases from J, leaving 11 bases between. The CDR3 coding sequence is TGTGCCAGTAGTATCGGCAGGGCGGCCGGGGAGCTGTTTTTT. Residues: CASSIGRAAGELFF. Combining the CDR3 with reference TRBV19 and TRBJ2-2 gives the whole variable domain DGGITQSPKYLFRKEGQNVTLSCEQNLNHDAMYWYRQDPGQGLRLIYYSQIVNDFQKGDIAEGYSVSREKKESFPLTVTSAQKNPTAFYLCASSIGRAAGELFFGEGSRLTVL.